The sequence of this TCR beta chain was determined in a study of regulatory T cells in long-lasting Graves disease. The study, taken as a whole, reports: Sampling was limited to peripheral blood rather than thyroid tissue.

According to the study, TCR beta libraries were built with iRepertoire HTBI primers and CDR3-region Arm-PCR. From the multiplex PCR reads, TCRdb called clonotypes with MiXCR, one entry per CDR3 protein. The profile shows 200,000 to 250,000 distinct CDR3 sequences, around 20% of them singletons. Described time point: newly diagnosed GD, antithyroid drugs for less than 3 months. The TCR library was made from RNA extracted from PBMCs. This clonotype has only a few counts. Its antigen is not known. The clonotype was recovered from a female donor with Graves disease. This material consisted of peripheral blood mononuclear cells (PBMCs), taken at new diagnosis, from a patient treated with antithyroid drugs.

The CDR3 spells CAIRNRDDGNTIYF. The DNA of the CDR3 is TGTGCCATCAGGAACCGGGACGACGGAAACACCATATATTTT. This chain uses TRBV10-3 with TRBJ1-3, with D tentatively TRBD1 (5 bases). The V and J ends lost 6 bases and 4 bases respectively, with 13 bases between them. Per the germline V gene, CDR1 is ENHRY and CDR2 is SYGVKD. CDR3 length: 14 residues.